This entry lists 14 T cell receptor beta chains sequenced from one sample in a study of blood T cell repertoires in COVID-19 (dated by TCRdb to the early 2020s). The method behind the library was the immunoSEQ multiplex PCR assay. Entries here come from immuneACCESS through TCRdb and include only in-frame sequences with V and J called. Some clones fail to appear in such tables; in the studies checked, an unresolved V gene covers under half of the shortfall, and the cause of the remainder is unknown. Counted in this sample were around 76,000 clones; 80% of them appeared once. 9.5% to 15% of the sample lies in the top ten. Sequencing was performed on peripheral blood. Source of these receptors: a man in his fifties or sixties with COVID-19, enrolled during active disease.

The genes are TRBV27 and TRBJ2-2, with 13 nucleotides matching TRBD2. Germline trimming cut 4 bases from V and 7 bases from J; bases unmatched to any gene: 12. Germline loops: CDR1 MNHEY, CDR2 SMNVEV (reference sequence). The CDR3 is 18 residues long. As DNA, the CDR3 is TGTGCCAGCAGTTCATCCGGACTAGCGGGAGCGGGGGGCGGGGAGCTGTTTTTT. This sequence encodes CASSSSGLAGAGGGELFF.

The gene calls are TRBV6-5 and TRBJ1-2; D is perhaps TRBD1 (6 bases). There are 14 residues in the CDR3. The V gene lost 6 bases and the J gene lost 7 bases, with 18 bases spanning the gap. The germline CDR1 and CDR2 sequences are MNHEY and SVGAGI. CDR3 amino acids: CASRGGEGDTGYTF. In nucleotides, the CDR3 is TGTGCCAGCAGAGGGGGGGAGGGGGATACTGGCTACACCTTC.

A single count supports this clone. The V and J genes are TRBV9 and TRBJ2-7, with 10 bases lining up with TRBD1. Looked up from germline, CDR1 is SGDLS and CDR2 is YYNGEE. This CDR3 has 14 amino acids. The V and J ends lost 3 bases and 4 bases, in that order; junction bases with no gene match: 4. The CDR3 coding sequence is TGTGCCAGCAGCGCGGGACAGGGGCGGTACGAGCAGTACTTC. This gives the protein CASSAGQGRYEQYF.

The chain uses TRBV25-1 and TRBJ2-5; D might be TRBD2 (5 bases). The V end was cut by 3 bases, the J end by 3 bases, with 11 bases between. This CDR3 comprises 14 residues. Germline V gene lookup returns CDR1 MGHDK and CDR2 SYGVNS. The CDR3 DNA reads as TGTGCCAGCAGTGACCAGGAGGTAAAAGAGACCCAGTACTTC. Its protein product is CASSDQEVKETQYF.

The chain combines TRBV28 with TRBJ2-4; tentatively, D is TRBD1 (6 bases). Germline V gene sequence: CDR1 MDHEN, CDR2 SYDVKM. V was trimmed by 5 bases and J by 7 bases, leaving 15 bases between them. This CDR3 comprises 14 residues. CDR3 nucleotides: TGTGCCAGCAGTGATACAGGGCGTGGGAACATTCAGTACTTC. As protein: CASSDTGRGNIQYF.

This chain links TRBV28 with TRBJ1-4; the match to TRBD1 covers 8 bases. The CDR3 runs 17 residues. Germline lookup yields CDR1 MDHEN and CDR2 SYDVKM. With V trimmed by 4 bases and J by 7 bases, 14 bases remained unmatched. The CDR3 sequence is CASSSPPSPGGSEKLFF. The CDR3 nucleotides read TGTGCCAGCAGTTCACCCCCTTCGCCAGGGGGCTCTGAAAAACTGTTTTTT.

The chain is built from TRBV28 and TRBJ1-2; 9 bases are shared with TRBD1. Trimming cost V 4 bases and J 4 bases; bases outside gene matches: 7. The CDR3 has 15 amino acids. Germline V gene data show CDR1 as MDHEN and CDR2 as SYDVKM. The DNA for the CDR3 is TGTGCCAGCAGTTCCCCGGACAGGGGCGGCTATGGCTACACCTTC. Protein sequence: CASSSPDRGGYGYTF.

The genes are TRBV4-1 and TRBJ2-7; 10 positions agree with TRBD1. Germline CDR1 is MGHRA and CDR2 is YSYEKL. The V and J ends lost 7 bases and 5 bases, in that order; junction bases with no gene match: 8. This CDR3 region has 14 residues. The CDR3 spells CASTTGTGVDEQYF. The CDR3 DNA follows: TGCGCCAGCACAACCGGGACAGGGGTTGACGAGCAGTACTTC.

The chain has TRBV29-1 and TRBJ2-7; 12 bases match TRBD2. The CDR3 runs to 14 residues. Germline V gene sequence: CDR1 SQVTM, CDR2 ANQGSEA. V lost 6 bases, J lost 2 bases, and 5 bases stayed unmatched. The CDR3 loop reads CSVLRTSGTYEQYF. The DNA for the CDR3 is TGCAGCGTCCTTCGGACTAGCGGGACCTACGAGCAGTACTTC.

This chain joins TRBV5-1 and TRBJ2-7, with a weak D call TRBD2 (5 bases). The V gene's germline CDR1 is SGHRS and CDR2 YFSETQ. The CDR3 runs 14 residues. Deletions cut 5 bases from V and 9 bases from J, with 21 bases between. The CDR3 DNA is TGCGCCAGCAGTTACCGGGCGGGCTCTTTGGTGCAGTACTTC. Its translation: CASSYRAGSLVQYF.

The rearrangement links TRBV10-2 to TRBJ1-6; D ambiguous. This CDR3 is 15 amino acids long. The V end lost 5 bases, the J end lost 9 bases, and 17 bases lay between the germline ends. Germline V CDR1 and CDR2: WSHSY, SAAADI. DNA for the CDR3: TGCGCCAGCAGTTATCAATCCTTATCGAGTTCACCCCTCCACTTT. It encodes CASSYQSLSSSPLHF.

The V and J genes are TRBV7-2 and TRBJ2-7; TRBD2 is a possible D gene (5 bases). CDR1 and CDR2 from the germline V gene are SGHTA and FQGNSA. The ends were cut back, 1 base at V and 0 bases at J, with 10 bases in the middle. This CDR3 is built from 15 residues. The CDR3 protein is CASSLVRGPSYEQYF. The CDR3 nucleotides read TGTGCCAGCAGCTTAGTACGAGGGCCCTCCTACGAGCAGTACTTC.

This clone was seen only a few times. The gene calls are TRBV6-5 and TRBJ1-5; 7 nucleotides line up with TRBD1. The length of the CDR3 is 14 residues. V trimming: 5 bases; J trimming: 7 bases; junction bases outside the gene matches: 8. Germline lookup yields CDR1 MNHEY and CDR2 SVGAGI. DNA for the CDR3: TGTGCCAGCAGTCGACAGGGATTAGGACAGCCCCAGCATTTT. Amino acid sequence: CASSRQGLGQPQHF.

This clone was counted once. The gene calls are TRBV28 and TRBJ1-2, with TRBD1 matching 9 bases. V shed 3 bases, J shed 8 bases, and the junction held 4 bases outside the gene matches. Looked up from germline, CDR1 is MDHEN and CDR2 is SYDVKM. The CDR3 is made up of 13 amino acids. The CDR3 coding sequence is TGTGCCAGCAGTTTCGGGACAGGGAGAGGCTACACCTTC. Translation gives CASSFGTGRGYTF.